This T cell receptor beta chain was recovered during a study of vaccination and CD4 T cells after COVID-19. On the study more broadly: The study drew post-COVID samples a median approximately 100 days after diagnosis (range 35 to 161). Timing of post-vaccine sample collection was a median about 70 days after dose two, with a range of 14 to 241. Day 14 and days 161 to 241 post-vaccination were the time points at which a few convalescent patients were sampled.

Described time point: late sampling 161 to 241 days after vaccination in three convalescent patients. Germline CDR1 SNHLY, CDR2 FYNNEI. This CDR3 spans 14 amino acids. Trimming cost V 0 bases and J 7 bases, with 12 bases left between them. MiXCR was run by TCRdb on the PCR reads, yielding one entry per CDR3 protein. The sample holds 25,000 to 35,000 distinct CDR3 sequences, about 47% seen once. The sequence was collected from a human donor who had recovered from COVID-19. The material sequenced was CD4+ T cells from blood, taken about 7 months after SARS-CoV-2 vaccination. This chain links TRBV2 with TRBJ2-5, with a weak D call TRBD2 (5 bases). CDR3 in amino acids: CASSEAERHGTQYF. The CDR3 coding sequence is TGTGCCAGCAGTGAAGCAGAGCGGCATGGGACCCAGTACTTC.